The 20 T cell receptor beta chains given below trace back to one sample, sequenced in a study of a mutant IDH1 vaccine in newly diagnosed glioma. Assay: immunoSEQ multiplex PCR; the TCRdb copy retains only in-frame clones and omits some. The repertoire holds roughly 46,000 clones, with approximately 84% as singletons. Antigen specificity for these receptors is unknown. This sample's time point: week 47, end of study. In every dose of vaccine, 300 ug of mutant IDH1 20-mer peptide was given alongside topical imiquimod. The source was PBMCs, collected from a glioma patient whose treatment included an IDH1 peptide vaccine. The receptors derive from a woman between 25 and 40 years old with glioma. Some clones in this sample may be carry-over from other donors' samples.

The V and J genes are TRBV28 and TRBJ2-7, with a tentative D call TRBD1 (6 bases). The CDR3 is 13 residues long. V was shortened by 3 bases and J by 5 bases, with 11 bases between the two germline ends. Germline V CDR1 and CDR2: MDHEN, SYDVKM. DNA of the CDR3: TGTGCCAGCAGTTTTATTGGGGGCCACGAGCAGTACTTC. Translating it yields CASSFIGGHEQYF. The full variable domain, rest sourced from reference TRBV28 and TRBJ2-7, is DVKVTQSSRYLVKRTGEKVFLECVQDMDHENMFWYRQDPGLGLRLIYFSYDVKMKEKGDIPEGYSVSREKKERFSLILESASTNQTSMYLCASSFIGGHEQYFGPGTRLTVT.

The CDR3 DNA reads as TGTGCCACCAGCCTCGGGACAATTGGAGAGACCCAGTACTTC. This translates into CATSLGTIGETQYF. V is TRBV15 and J is TRBJ2-5; the D gene is possibly TRBD1 (6 bases). Germline V lookup: CDR1 LNHNV, CDR2 YYDKDF (reference sequence). The CDR3 spans 14 residues. V was cut by 5 bases and J by 4 bases, with 14 bases left in between. The full variable domain, its missing parts supplied by reference TRBV15 and TRBJ2-5, is DAMVIQNPRYQVTQFGKPVTLSCSQTLNHNVMYWYQQKSSQAPKLLFHYYDKDFNNEADTPDNFQSRRPNTSFCFLDIRSPGLGDTAMYLCATSLGTIGETQYFGPGTRLLVL.

The chain uses TRBV7-9 and TRBJ1-4; weak D call: TRBD1 (5 bases). The CDR3 spans 14 residues. V lost 5 bases to trimming and J lost 8 bases, with 15 bases between them. The germline V gene has CDR1 SEHNR and CDR2 FQNEAQ (reference sequence). The CDR3 sequence is CASSPPGIYEKLFF. CDR3 nucleotides: TGTGCCAGCAGCCCGCCAGGGATCTACGAAAAACTGTTTTTT. Supplemented by reference TRBV7-9 and TRBJ1-4, the full variable domain reads DTGVSQNPRHKITKRGQNVTFRCDPISEHNRLYWYRQTLGQGPEFLTYFQNEAQLEKSRLLSDRFSAERPKGSFSTLEIQRTEQGDSAMYLCASSPPGIYEKLFFGSGTQLSVL.

The chain combines TRBV7-9 with TRBJ2-7; D unclear. This CDR3 region has 15 residues. Trimming left V 5 bases short and J 4 bases short, with 18 bases between. The germline V gene has CDR1 SEHNR and CDR2 FQNEAQ (reference sequence). CDR3 sequence (DNA): TGTGCCAGCAGCCCAGACAATAGACACCTTTACGAGCAGTACTTC. Translation gives CASSPDNRHLYEQYF.

The chain carries TRBV19 and TRBJ2-7; weak D call: TRBD1 (5 bases). There are 11 residues in the CDR3. Germline CDR1 and CDR2: LNHDA and SQIVND (reference sequence). V gave up 4 bases and J gave up 5 bases, with 6 bases separating them. The CDR3 coding sequence is TGTGCCAGTAGTACAGGGAACGAGCAGTACTTC. It translates to CASSTGNEQYF.

CDR3 coding DNA: TGTGCCAGTAGAGAGTTCTCTGGAAACACCATATATTTT. Translation: CASREFSGNTIYF. The chain employs TRBV18 and TRBJ1-3; D not resolved. There are 13 residues in the CDR3. Per the germline V gene, CDR1 is KGHSH and CDR2 is LQKENI. V lost 9 bases and J 0 bases, leaving 9 bases between the germline ends.

The rearrangement joins TRBV15 to TRBJ1-1; weak D call: TRBD1 (6 bases). The CDR3 sequence is 16 residues long. V lost 3 bases and J 0 bases, leaving 14 bases between the germline ends. The germline gives CDR1 LNHNV, CDR2 YYDKDF (reference sequence). The CDR3 reads CATSSHGGPMNTEAFF. The CDR3 bases are TGTGCCACCAGCAGTCATGGGGGCCCCATGAACACTGAAGCTTTCTTT.

This chain connects TRBV7-9 to TRBJ2-5, with TRBD2 as a possible D gene (6 bases). V lost 5 bases, J lost 6 bases, and 16 bases lay in between. The CDR3 runs 14 residues. The germline V gene encodes CDR1 SEHNR and CDR2 FQNEAQ (reference sequence). CDR3 amino acids: CASSPGGNGKTQYF. The CDR3 DNA is TGTGCCAGCAGCCCTGGCGGGAATGGGAAGACCCAGTACTTC. Based on the CDR3 plus reference TRBV7-9 and TRBJ2-5, the full variable domain is DTGVSQNPRHKITKRGQNVTFRCDPISEHNRLYWYRQTLGQGPEFLTYFQNEAQLEKSRLLSDRFSAERPKGSFSTLEIQRTEQGDSAMYLCASSPGGNGKTQYFGPGTRLLVL.

The chain has TRBV7-9 and TRBJ2-2; either TRBD1 or TRBD2 may fit D (5 bases each). V was cut by 5 bases and J by 2 bases, with 12 bases left in between. Germline V gives CDR1 SEHNR, CDR2 FQNEAQ (reference sequence). This CDR3 region has 15 residues. CDR3 loop: CASSRGWDNTGELFF. The CDR3 DNA follows: TGTGCCAGCAGCCGCGGTTGGGACAACACCGGGGAGCTGTTTTTT.

The chain couples TRBV21-1 to TRBJ1-1; TRBD1, the D gene given by the table, was not confirmed from the DNA. TRBV21-1 is reported as a pseudogene. The CDR3 runs to 12 residues. The CDR3 DNA sequence: TGTGCCAGCAGCAAATGGGGGCGTGAAGCTTTCTTT. The encoded protein is CASSKWGREAFF.

This chain connects TRBV19 to TRBJ2-1, with no clear D. Germline loops: CDR1 LNHDA, CDR2 SQIVND (reference sequence). The CDR3 runs 15 residues. Trimming cost V 5 bases and J 0 bases, with 11 bases left between them. The DNA for the CDR3 is TGTGCCAGTAGTCTAACTACATCCTCCTACAATGAGCAGTTCTTC. This codes for CASSLTTSSYNEQFF. The full variable domain, rest sourced from reference TRBV19 and TRBJ2-1, is DGGITQSPKYLFRKEGQNVTLSCEQNLNHDAMYWYRQDPGQGLRLIYYSQIVNDFQKGDIAEGYSVSREKKESFPLTVTSAQKNPTAFYLCASSLTTSSYNEQFFGPGTRLTVL.

V and J are TRBV9 and TRBJ2-7; no clear D. CDR1 and CDR2 (germline): SGDLS, YYNGEE. This CDR3 contains 11 residues. V lost 0 bases and J 7 bases, leaving 5 bases between the germline ends. This chain's CDR3 is CASSVGGEQYF. The CDR3 DNA reads as TGTGCCAGCAGCGTAGGGGGTGAGCAGTACTTC.

This chain links TRBV7-6 with TRBJ2-2, with no clear D. Germline assignment: CDR1 SGHVS and CDR2 FNYEAQ. Trimming shortened V by 3 bases and J by 6 bases, and 8 bases separated the two germline ends. The CDR3 is made up of 13 amino acids. CDR3 protein: CASSLPRSGELFF. The CDR3 DNA reads as TGTGCCAGCAGCTTGCCACGGTCCGGGGAGCTGTTTTTT.

The rearrangement joins TRBV11-2 to TRBJ2-1, with no clear D. Trimming shortened V by 5 bases and J by 4 bases, and 18 bases separated the two germline ends. The CDR3 totals 16 residues. CDR1 and CDR2 from the germline V gene are SGHAT and FQNNGV. This chain's CDR3 is CASSQKPLALYNEQFF. The DNA of the CDR3 is TGTGCCAGCAGCCAAAAGCCTCTTGCTTTATACAATGAGCAGTTCTTC.

The chain combines TRBV7-8 with TRBJ1-5; perhaps TRBD1 as D (6 bases). This CDR3 spans 14 amino acids. Trimming took 1 base from V and 5 from J, leaving 9 bases between them. Germline loops: CDR1 SGHVS, CDR2 FQNEAQ. The CDR3 DNA is TGTGCCAGCAGCTTAGGGTCAGGGGATCAGCCCCAGCATTTT. It translates to CASSLGSGDQPQHF.

CDR3 residues: CASSFGQGGETQYF. DNA for the CDR3: TGCGCCAGCAGCTTTGGACAGGGGGGGGAGACCCAGTACTTC. The chain uses TRBV5-1 and TRBJ2-5, with TRBD1 identical over 10 bases. Losses at the gene ends were 2 bases for V and 5 bases for J; bases not matched to a gene: 3. This CDR3 is built from 14 residues. Germline CDR1 SGHRS, CDR2 YFSETQ.

The chain links TRBV2 to TRBJ1-1; D possibly corresponds to TRBD1 (5 bases). The CDR3 runs 15 residues. V gave up 2 bases and J gave up 1 base, with 11 bases separating them. The germline gives CDR1 SNHLY, CDR2 FYNNEI. This CDR3 reads CASSESRGANTEAFF. In nucleotides, the CDR3 is TGTGCCAGCAGTGAATCGAGGGGAGCGAACACTGAAGCTTTCTTT. The variable domain in full, completed from reference TRBV2 and TRBJ1-1, reads EPEVTQTPSHQVTQMGQEVILRCVPISNHLYFYWYRQILGQKVEFLVSFYNNEISEKSEIFDDQFSVERPDGSNFTLKIRSTKLEDSAMYFCASSESRGANTEAFFGQGTRLTVV.

This rearrangement joins TRBV5-1 to TRBJ1-1; no definite D call. The CDR3 has 14 amino acids. Germline CDR1 and CDR2: SGHRS and YFSETQ. Trimming stripped 0 bases from V and 4 bases from J, with 10 bases between. For the CDR3, the DNA is TGCGCCAGCAGCTTGGCCGGATTGAGCACTGAAGCTTTCTTT. This translates into CASSLAGLSTEAFF.

The genes are TRBV6-1 and TRBJ1-5; weak D call: TRBD1 (5 bases). V was shortened by 2 bases and J by 2 bases, with 13 bases between the two germline ends. The germline V gene has CDR1 MNHNS and CDR2 SASEGT. The CDR3 loop spans 16 amino acids. CDR3 nucleotides: TGTGCCAGCAGTGAACAGGGCGAAGGGGGCAATCAGCCCCAGCATTTT. Its translation is CASSEQGEGGNQPQHF.

There are a few counts of this clone. The gene calls are TRBV5-6 and TRBJ1-4; no definite D call. The CDR3 consists of 13 residues. CDR1 and CDR2 from the germline V gene are SGHDT and YYEEEE. V lost 0 bases and J lost 5, with 5 bases in between. The CDR3 spells CASSLGSNEKLFF. CDR3 coding DNA: TGTGCCAGCAGCTTGGGATCCAATGAAAAACTGTTTTTT.